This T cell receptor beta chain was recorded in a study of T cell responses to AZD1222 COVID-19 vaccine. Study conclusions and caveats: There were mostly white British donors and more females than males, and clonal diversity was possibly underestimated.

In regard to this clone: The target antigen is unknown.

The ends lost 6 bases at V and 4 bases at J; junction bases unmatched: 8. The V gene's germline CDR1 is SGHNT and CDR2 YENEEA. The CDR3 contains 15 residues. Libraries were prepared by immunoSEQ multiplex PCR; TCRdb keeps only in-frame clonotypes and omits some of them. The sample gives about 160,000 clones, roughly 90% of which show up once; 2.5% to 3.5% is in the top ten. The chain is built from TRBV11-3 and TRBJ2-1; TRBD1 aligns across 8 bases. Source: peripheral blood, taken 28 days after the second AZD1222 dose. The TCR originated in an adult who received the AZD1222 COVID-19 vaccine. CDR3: CASSSGGLRYNEQFF. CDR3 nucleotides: TGTGCCAGCAGTTCAGGGGGCTTGAGGTACAATGAGCAGTTCTTC.